This T cell receptor beta chain was found in a study of blood T cell repertoires in COVID-19. J was trimmed by 2 bases and V by 2 bases; bases with no gene match: 11. CDR1 and CDR2 (germline): LGHDT, YNNKEL (reference sequence). The CDR3 covers 18 residues. The table came from immunoSEQ multiplex PCR; TCRdb's copy has only in-frame clones and leaves some out. The sample has about 190,000 clones; about 90% are singletons. This chain connects TRBV3-1 (or the pseudogene TRBV3-2) to TRBJ2-5; TRBD2 matches at 10 bases. The source material was peripheral blood. The sequence was obtained from a man between 60 and 75 years old with active or convalescent COVID-19. The CDR3 loop is CASSQLVATSGRQETQYF. The CDR3 DNA reads as TGTGCCAGCAGCCAACTCGTGGCGACTAGCGGGCGGCAAGAGACCCAGTACTTC.